This TCR beta chain was recovered during a study of CD4 T cells in relation to SARS-CoV-2 and coronaviruses. Naive or memory CD4+ cells were cultured 1:1 with T cell-depleted PBMCs plus CEF. Assay used: immunoSEQ multiplex PCR; TCRdb lists only in-frame clones, some missing. Among 30,000 to 40,000 clones listed, over 70% were seen once. Germline loops: CDR1 SGHAT, CDR2 FQNNGV. This CDR3 comprises 15 residues. The V gene lost 1 base and the J gene lost 4 bases, with 10 bases spanning the gap. This clone was found once. Its matching antigen is unknown. Sequencing was done on a sample of memory CD4+ T cells from PBMCs, cultured in vitro. V usage is TRBV11-2 and J usage is TRBJ2-2; D gene ambiguous. The clonotype originates from an adult with COVID-19. The CDR3: CASSLVVQSTGELFF. As DNA, the CDR3 is TGTGCCAGCAGCTTAGTGGTTCAGAGCACCGGGGAGCTGTTTTTT.